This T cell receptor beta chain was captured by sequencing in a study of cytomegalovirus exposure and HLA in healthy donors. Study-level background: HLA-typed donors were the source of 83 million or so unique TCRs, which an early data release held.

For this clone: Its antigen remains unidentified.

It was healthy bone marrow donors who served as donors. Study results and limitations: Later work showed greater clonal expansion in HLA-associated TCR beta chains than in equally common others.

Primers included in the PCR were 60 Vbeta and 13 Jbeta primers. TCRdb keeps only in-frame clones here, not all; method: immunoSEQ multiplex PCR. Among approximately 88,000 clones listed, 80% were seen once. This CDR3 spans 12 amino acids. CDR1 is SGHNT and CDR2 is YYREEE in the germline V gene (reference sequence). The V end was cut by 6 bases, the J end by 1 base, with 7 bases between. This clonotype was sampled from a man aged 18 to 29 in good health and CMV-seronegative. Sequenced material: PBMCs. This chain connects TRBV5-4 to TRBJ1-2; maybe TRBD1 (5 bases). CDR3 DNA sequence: TGTGCCAGCAAGGGGTTTAACTATGGCTACACCTTC. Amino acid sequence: CASKGFNYGYTF.